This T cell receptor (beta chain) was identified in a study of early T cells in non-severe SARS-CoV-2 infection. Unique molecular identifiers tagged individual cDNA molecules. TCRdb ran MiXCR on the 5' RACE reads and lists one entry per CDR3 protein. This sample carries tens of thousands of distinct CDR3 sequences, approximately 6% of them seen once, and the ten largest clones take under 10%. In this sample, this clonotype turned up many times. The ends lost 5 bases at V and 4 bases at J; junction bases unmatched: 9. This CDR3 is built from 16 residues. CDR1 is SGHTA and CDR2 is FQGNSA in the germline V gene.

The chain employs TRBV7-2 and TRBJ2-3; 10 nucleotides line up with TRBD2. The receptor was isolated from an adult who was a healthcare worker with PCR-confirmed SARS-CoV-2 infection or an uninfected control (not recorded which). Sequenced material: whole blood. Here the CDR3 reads CASSQALAGVPDTQYF. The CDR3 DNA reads TGTGCCAGCAGCCAAGCCCTAGCGGGAGTTCCAGATACGCAGTATTTT.